These 26 T cell receptor beta chains were sequenced from one sample in a study of blood T cell repertoires in COVID-19. Data came from immunoSEQ multiplex PCR; TCRdb stores just in-frame clones and leaves some out. The sample contains approximately 240,000 clones, approximately 86% of which appear only once. The specimen sequenced was peripheral blood. These receptors were taken from a woman between 25 and 40 years old who had recovered from COVID-19.

V gene TRBV5-1 combines with J gene TRBJ2-7, with TRBD1 as a possible D gene (6 bases). Per the germline V gene, CDR1 is SGHRS and CDR2 is YFSETQ. The CDR3 contains 14 residues. With 3 bases removed from V and 4 bases from J, the gap between germline ends came to 14 bases. The CDR3: CASSSRQAVYEQYF. CDR3 sequence (DNA): TGCGCCAGCAGCTCCCGACAGGCAGTGTACGAGCAGTACTTC. The full variable domain, completed using reference TRBV5-1 and TRBJ2-7, is KAGVTQTPRYLIKTRGQQVTLSCSPISGHRSVSWYQQTPGQGLQFLFEYFSETQRNKGNFPGRFSGRQFSNSRSEMNVSTLELGDSALYLCASSSRQAVYEQYFGPGTRLTVT.

This sequence joins TRBV21-1 and TRBJ2-6; no check of the table's D call, TRBD1, against the DNA was made. TRBV21-1 is described as a pseudogene. The length of the CDR3 is 21 residues. The CDR3 region has the DNA TGTGCCAGCAGCAAAAAGAGGCGCTCCAGGGGGGCATGCTCTGGGGCCAACGTCCTGACTTTC. It is translated as CASSKKRRSRGACSGANVLTF.

The chain recombines TRBV6-4 with TRBJ2-3, with TRBD2 matching 13 bases. The CDR3 covers 16 residues. From germline, CDR1 is MRHNA and CDR2 SNTAGT. V dropped 6 bases and J dropped 4; count of bases not matched to a gene: 7. DNA of the CDR3: TGTGCCAGCAGGCCACTAGCGGGGGGGGCCGCAGATACGCAGTATTTT. Its translation: CASRPLAGGAADTQYF.

The chain uses TRBV9 and TRBJ1-2; 8 nucleotides line up with TRBD1. Germline CDR1 reads SGDLS; CDR2 reads YYNGEE. CDR3 size: 13 residues. J gave up 6 bases and V 3 bases, and 4 bases lay outside the gene matches. CDR3 residues: CASSGQGANGYTF. The CDR3 nucleotides are TGTGCCAGCAGCGGCCAGGGGGCGAATGGCTACACCTTC.

The chain uses TRBV6-6 and TRBJ2-1; 7 bases align to TRBD1. With 7 bases clipped from V and 2 bases from J, the junction kept 8 bases outside the gene matches. The CDR3 has 15 amino acids. Germline CDR1 reads MNHNY; CDR2 reads SVGAGI (reference sequence). The CDR3 loop reads CASTDEGQPYNEQFF. CDR3 in DNA: TGTGCCAGCACCGACGAGGGACAGCCCTACAATGAGCAGTTCTTC.

This clone was found once. The genes are TRBV3-1 (or the pseudogene TRBV3-2) and TRBJ2-2; 10 positions match TRBD1. CDR1 LGHDT and CDR2 YNNKEL come from the germline V gene (reference sequence). The CDR3 loop spans 16 amino acids. Unmatched junction bases numbered 11, after V lost 6 bases and J lost 7 bases. This CDR3 reads CASSPPTGGFLGELFF. In nucleotides, the CDR3 is TGTGCCAGCAGTCCCCCGACAGGGGGCTTTCTCGGGGAGCTGTTTTTT.

The gene calls are TRBV5-6 and TRBJ2-5, with D perhaps TRBD1 (6 bases). The CDR3 has 13 amino acids. V was cut by 1 base and J by 5 bases, with 9 bases left in between. Germline loops: CDR1 SGHDT, CDR2 YYEEEE. The CDR3 protein is CASSLPQGETQYF. CDR3 coding DNA: TGTGCCAGCAGCTTGCCGCAGGGGGAGACCCAGTACTTC.

Concerning this clone: This same CDR3 is encoded by further DNA sequences in the sample. The CDR3 loop is CASSVLSGNTGELFF. The DNA of the CDR3 is TGTGCCAGCAGCGTGCTTAGCGGGAACACCGGGGAGCTGTTTTTT. V usage is TRBV9 and J usage is TRBJ2-2, with a weak D call TRBD2 (6 bases). CDR1 is SGDLS and CDR2 is YYNGEE in the germline V gene. This CDR3 comprises 15 residues. V lost 2 bases and J lost 1, with 9 bases in between.

This chain uses TRBV29-1 with TRBJ1-1; D gene uncertain. V shed 1 base and J shed 0 bases, with 12 bases lying between them. CDR3 length: 15 amino acids. Germline-derived CDR1 and CDR2 are SQVTM and ANQGSEA. The CDR3 nucleotides are TGCAGCGTTGAAGTGGTGGCCGCACTGAACACTGAAGCTTTCTTT. This gives the protein CSVEVVAALNTEAFF.

The CDR3 region has the DNA TGTGCCACCCCGCGGCTAGCGGGGGCCGATACGCAGTATTTT. Translating gives CATPRLAGADTQYF. V and J are TRBV2 and TRBJ2-3; 10 bases agree with TRBD2. Germline V lookup: CDR1 SNHLY, CDR2 FYNNEI. Trimming took 10 bases from V and 6 from J; bases not matched to a gene: 10. CDR3 size: 14 residues.

J is TRBJ2-1 and V is TRBV11-1; unclear D gene. V dropped 8 bases and J dropped 8 bases, with 16 bases sitting between them. The CDR3 is 13 amino acids. In germline, CDR1 is SGHAT, CDR2 FQDESV (reference sequence). The CDR3 sequence: CASRSPLIDEQFF. The CDR3 nucleotides are TGTGCCAGCCGGTCCCCCCTCATCGATGAGCAGTTCTTC.

This clone is a singleton in its sample. The chain joins TRBV2 to TRBJ1-1, with D maybe TRBD1 (6 bases). V lost 4 bases and J 7 bases, leaving 16 bases between the germline ends. The CDR3 contains 14 residues. Germline-derived CDR1 and CDR2 are SNHLY and FYNNEI. CDR3 nucleotide sequence: TGTGCCAGCAGTGTATACAGGGAGTTCGGTGAAGCTTTCTTT. This codes for CASSVYREFGEAFF.

CDR3 bases: TGTGCCACTTTTGACAGCCGCTCCTACTATGGCTACACCTTC. The encoded protein is CATFDSRSYYGYTF. The V and J genes are TRBV19 and TRBJ1-2; D perhaps matches TRBD1 (5 bases). In germline, CDR1 is LNHDA, CDR2 SQIVND (reference sequence). The ends were cut back, 10 bases at V and 3 bases at J, with 18 bases in the middle. This CDR3 is 14 amino acids long.

The CDR3 region is CASTTGPADNEQFF. CDR3 bases: TGCGCCAGCACCACAGGGCCAGCGGACAATGAGCAGTTCTTC. The rearrangement joins TRBV5-1 to TRBJ2-1; TRBD1 might be the D (6 bases). The V end lost 6 bases, the J end lost 5 bases, and 15 bases lay between the germline ends. The CDR3 consists of 14 residues. Germline V gene data show CDR1 as SGHRS and CDR2 as YFSETQ.

CDR3 bases: TGCGCCAGCAGCCAGTCCCTCCATCAGGAAAAAGAGACCCAGTACTTC. It encodes CASSQSLHQEKETQYF. V usage is TRBV4-3 and J usage is TRBJ2-5; D ambiguous. Germline loops: CDR1 LGHNA, CDR2 YSLEER. V lost 3 bases and J lost 3, with 17 bases in between. The CDR3 contains 16 residues.

The V call is TRBV6-2 or TRBV6-3, the J call TRBJ2-7, with a tentative D call TRBD1 (6 bases). V was clipped by 5 bases and J by 6 bases, with 8 bases between them. CDR1 is MNHEY, CDR2 SVGEGT, per germline. This CDR3 contains 11 residues. DNA for the CDR3: TGTGCCAGCAGTCGAGGGGGCGAGCAGTACTTC. This codes for CASSRGGEQYF.

V gene TRBV7-9 combines with J gene TRBJ2-1; 10 bases match TRBD1. The germline V gene has CDR1 SEHNR and CDR2 FQNEAQ (reference sequence). CDR3 length: 17 amino acids. The junction had 13 bases not matched to a gene; V was cut back by 4 bases and J by 7 bases. In DNA form, the CDR3 reads TGTGCCAGCAGCTCCCCGGAAAATGACAGGGGGCTTAATGAGCAGTTCTTC. It encodes CASSSPENDRGLNEQFF.

The chain couples TRBV7-3 to TRBJ2-1; D possibly corresponds to TRBD1 (6 bases). The germline V gene encodes CDR1 SGHTA and CDR2 FQGTGA. There are 13 residues in the CDR3. The V gene lost 5 bases and the J gene lost 5 bases, with 10 bases spanning the gap. CDR3 nucleotide sequence: TGTGCCAGCAGCCTGGACAGCGACAATGAGCAGTTCTTC. Protein product: CASSLDSDNEQFF.

The V gene is TRBV20-1, the J gene TRBJ2-1; 8 bases are shared with TRBD1. The CDR3 is 14 amino acids. Germline-derived CDR1 and CDR2 are DFQATT and SNEGSKA (reference sequence). Germline trimming cut 3 bases from V and 0 bases from J; bases unmatched to any gene: 1. DNA for the CDR3: TGCAGTGCTAGTGACAGGGGCTCCTACAATGAGCAGTTCTTC. Protein product: CSASDRGSYNEQFF.

This clone appeared a few times. The V gene is TRBV7-9, the J gene TRBJ1-3; weak D call: TRBD1 (5 bases). CDR1 and CDR2 (germline): SEHNR, FQNEAQ (reference sequence). Trimming removed 3 bases from V and 0 bases from J, with 15 bases in between. The CDR3 is 17 residues long. The CDR3 bases are TGTGCCAGCAGCTTTGTTGGCGGGGCCACCTCTGGAAACACCATATATTTT. This codes for CASSFVGGATSGNTIYF.

In its sample, this clone was seen once. V is TRBV14 and J is TRBJ1-6, with D perhaps matching TRBD1 (5 bases). The germline V and J ends were trimmed by 4 bases and 5 bases, with 21 bases remaining between them. CDR1 is SGHDN, CDR2 FVKESK, per germline. This CDR3 has 18 amino acids. In DNA, the CDR3 is TGTGCCAGCAGCCCACGCCCCGGTATCGGGGGTAATAATTCACCCCTCCACTTT. Its protein is CASSPRPGIGGNNSPLHF.

This clone appeared once. The J gene is TRBJ2-7, the V gene TRBV9; 11 nucleotides align to TRBD1. Germline lookup yields CDR1 SGDLS and CDR2 YYNGEE. V shed 0 bases, J shed 3 bases, and the junction held 5 bases outside the gene matches. The CDR3 loop spans 16 amino acids. The CDR3 is CASSVDLGQGGYEQYF. The CDR3 DNA reads TGTGCCAGCAGCGTAGATCTGGGACAGGGGGGCTACGAGCAGTACTTC. Supplemented by reference TRBV9 and TRBJ2-7, the full variable domain reads DSGVTQTPKHLITATGQRVTLRCSPRSGDLSVYWYQQSLDQGLQFLIQYYNGEERAKGNILERFSAQQFPDLHSELNLSSLELGDSALYFCASSVDLGQGGYEQYFGPGTRLTVT.

This chain joins TRBV12-3 or TRBV12-4 and TRBJ2-1, with D tentatively TRBD1 (5 bases). CDR3 length: 12 amino acids. V lost 11 bases and J 7 bases, leaving 15 bases between the germline ends. CDR3 DNA sequence: TGTGCCGGGGCTAGGTACAAGAATGAGCAGTTCTTC. As protein: CAGARYKNEQFF.

The chain is built from TRBV5-6 and TRBJ2-7; 7 bases agree with TRBD1. Per germline, CDR1 SGHDT and CDR2 YYEEEE. After removal of 0 bases from V and 4 bases from J, the junction contained 7 bases not matched to a gene. This CDR3 is 15 amino acids long. This chain's CDR3 is CASSLGTGPLYEQYF. CDR3 nucleotides: TGTGCCAGCAGCTTGGGGACAGGACCCCTTTACGAGCAGTACTTC.

The chain has TRBV4-2 and TRBJ2-7; TRBD2 aligns across 9 bases. Germline trimming cut 2 bases from V and 4 bases from J; bases unmatched to any gene: 6. Germline V gene data show CDR1 as LGHNA and CDR2 as YNFKEQ. The CDR3 runs to 15 residues. CDR3 loop: CASSQYSGGWYEQYF. DNA of the CDR3: TGTGCCAGCAGCCAATATAGCGGGGGATGGTACGAGCAGTACTTC.

The CDR3 DNA follows: TGTGCCAGCAGCCAAGGAGCAGCAGGGGTCGGCTACACCTTC. Amino acid sequence: CASSQGAAGVGYTF. This rearrangement joins TRBV3-1 (or the pseudogene TRBV3-2) to TRBJ1-2, with a weak D call TRBD1 (6 bases). The CDR3 totals 14 residues. Germline V gene sequence: CDR1 LGHDT, CDR2 YNNKEL (reference sequence). Trimming left V 1 base short and J 8 bases short, with 14 bases between.